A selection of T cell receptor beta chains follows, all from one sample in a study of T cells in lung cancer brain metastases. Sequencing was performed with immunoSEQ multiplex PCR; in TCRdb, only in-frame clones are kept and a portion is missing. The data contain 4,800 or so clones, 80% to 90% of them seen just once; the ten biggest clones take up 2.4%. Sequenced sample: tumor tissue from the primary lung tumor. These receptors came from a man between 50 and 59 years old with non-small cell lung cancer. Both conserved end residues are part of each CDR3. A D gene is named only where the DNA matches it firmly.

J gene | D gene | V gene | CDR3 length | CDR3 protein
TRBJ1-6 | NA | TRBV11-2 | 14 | CASSLSGLDSPLHF
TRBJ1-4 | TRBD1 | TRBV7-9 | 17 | CASSLGAGGATNEKLFF
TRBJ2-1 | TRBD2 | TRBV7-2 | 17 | CASSRTRSQRGVGEQFF
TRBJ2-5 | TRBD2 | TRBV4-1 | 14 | CASSLTSGWETQYF
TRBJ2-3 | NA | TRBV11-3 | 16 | CASSLRDGSNTDTQYF
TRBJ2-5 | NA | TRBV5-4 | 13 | CASSPEGRETQYF
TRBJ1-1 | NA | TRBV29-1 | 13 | CSGATELNTEAFF
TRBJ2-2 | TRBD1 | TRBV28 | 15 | CASRPNRGLAGELFF
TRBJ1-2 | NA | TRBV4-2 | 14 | CASSSLGGNYDYTF
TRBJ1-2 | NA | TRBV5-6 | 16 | CASSLGPRTPTYGYTF
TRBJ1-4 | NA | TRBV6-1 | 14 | CASSELGLGEKLFF
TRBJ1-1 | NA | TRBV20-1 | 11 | CSAGSFTEAFF
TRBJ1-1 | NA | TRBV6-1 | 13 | CASSNGGQYSAFF
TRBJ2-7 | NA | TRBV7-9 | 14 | CASSFGTSSYEQYF
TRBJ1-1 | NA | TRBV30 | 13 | CAWSYGGRTEAFF
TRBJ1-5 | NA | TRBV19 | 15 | CASSSTRASNQPQHF
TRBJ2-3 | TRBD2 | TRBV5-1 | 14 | CASSLELAGGRPNF
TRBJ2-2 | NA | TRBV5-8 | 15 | CASSLRVVYTGELFF
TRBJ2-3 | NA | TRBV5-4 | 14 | CASSLTHSGDTQYF
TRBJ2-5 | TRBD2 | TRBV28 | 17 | CASSGRTSGRDQETQYF
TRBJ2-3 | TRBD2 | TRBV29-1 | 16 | CSVEGGLAGGPDTQYF
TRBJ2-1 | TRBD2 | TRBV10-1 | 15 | CASSVRTSGLNEQFF
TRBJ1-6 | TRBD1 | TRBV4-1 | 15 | CASSRSTGAQSPLHF
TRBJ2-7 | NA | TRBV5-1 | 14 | CASTPSGSAYEQYF
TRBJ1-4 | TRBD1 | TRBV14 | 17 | CASSQTHRGWANEKLFF
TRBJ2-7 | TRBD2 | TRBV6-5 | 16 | CASSYSGGGAFYEQYF
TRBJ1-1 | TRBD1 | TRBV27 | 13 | CASRGTGRTEAFF
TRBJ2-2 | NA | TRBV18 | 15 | CASSPPWRNTGELFF
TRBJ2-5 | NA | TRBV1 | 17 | CTSSQPSGGSSQETQYF
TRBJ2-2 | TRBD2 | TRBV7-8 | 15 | CASSPETSGYGELFF
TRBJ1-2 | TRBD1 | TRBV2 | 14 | CASSAGQGDYGYTF
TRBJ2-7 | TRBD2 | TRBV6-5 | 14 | CASSSSGRGYEQYF
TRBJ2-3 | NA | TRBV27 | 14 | CASSFRADTDTQYF
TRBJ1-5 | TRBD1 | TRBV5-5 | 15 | CASSPGTGGDQPQHF
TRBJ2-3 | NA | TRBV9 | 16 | CASSARRGGGTDTQYF
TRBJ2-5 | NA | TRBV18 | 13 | CASSSPFQETQYF
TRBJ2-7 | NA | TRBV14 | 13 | CASSQDVRTEQYF
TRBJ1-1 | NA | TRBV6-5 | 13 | CASSYRGGTEAFF
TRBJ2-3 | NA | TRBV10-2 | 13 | CASRARLTDTQYF
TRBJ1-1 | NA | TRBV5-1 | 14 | CASSLASVAAEAFF
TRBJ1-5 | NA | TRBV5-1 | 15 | CASSLEGISNQPQHF
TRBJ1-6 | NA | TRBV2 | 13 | CASSDLRNSSLHF
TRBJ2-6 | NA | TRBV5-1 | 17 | CASSPGGGTRGANVLTF
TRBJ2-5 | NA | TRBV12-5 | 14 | CASGLGGAGETQYF
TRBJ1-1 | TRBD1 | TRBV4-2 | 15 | CASSHLTGVRTEAFF
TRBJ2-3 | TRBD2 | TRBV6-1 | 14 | CASNRAGGWDTQYF
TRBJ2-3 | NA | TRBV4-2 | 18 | CASSQDPPKGGGTDTQYF
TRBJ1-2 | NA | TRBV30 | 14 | CAWMPQGTGYGYTF
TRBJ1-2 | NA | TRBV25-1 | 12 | CASSGPNYGYTF
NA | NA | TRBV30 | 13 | CTWTQDVAYEQYF
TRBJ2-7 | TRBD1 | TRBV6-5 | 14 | CASSYTGGMGEQYF
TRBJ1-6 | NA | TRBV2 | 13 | CATIYRPNSPLHF